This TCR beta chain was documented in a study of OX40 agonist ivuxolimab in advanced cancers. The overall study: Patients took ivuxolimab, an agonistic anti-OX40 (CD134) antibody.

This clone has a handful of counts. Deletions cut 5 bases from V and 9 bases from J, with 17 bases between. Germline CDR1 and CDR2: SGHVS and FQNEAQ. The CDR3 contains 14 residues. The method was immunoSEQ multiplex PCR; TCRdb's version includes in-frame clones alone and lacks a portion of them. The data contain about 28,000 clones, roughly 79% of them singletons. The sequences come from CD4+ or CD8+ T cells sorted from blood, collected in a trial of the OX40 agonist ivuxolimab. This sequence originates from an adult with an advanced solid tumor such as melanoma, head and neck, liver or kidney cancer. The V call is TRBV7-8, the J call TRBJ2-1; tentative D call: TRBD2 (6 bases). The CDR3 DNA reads TGTGCCAGCAGCACATGGAGACTAGTTGGTGAGCAGTTCTTC. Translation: CASSTWRLVGEQFF.